A single sample is the source of the 17 T cell receptor beta chains below, sequenced in a study of early stage breast cancer tumors listed by TCRdb under 2017. The library was generated by the immunoSEQ multiplex PCR assay. TCRdb's version of the immuneACCESS table is confined to in-frame rearrangements and falls short of the full clone set. An unresolved V gene accounts for under half of the shortfall where checked; the remainder is of unknown origin. The sample table contains over 13,000 clones; only one count was recorded for 79% of them. The ten largest clones take up 7.5% to 8% of the sample. The sample comprised normal breast tissue next to the tumor. The receptors derive from a person aged 50-59 years with breast cancer.

CDR3 coding DNA: TGTGCCAGCAGCCCACTTGGACTAGCGGGGAACCAAGAGACCCAGTACTTC. This gives the protein CASSPLGLAGNQETQYF. This sequence joins TRBV7-3 and TRBJ2-5, with 12 bases aligning to TRBD2. The CDR3 has 17 amino acids. CDR1 and CDR2 from the germline V gene are SGHTA and FQGTGA. V shed 5 bases, J shed 0 bases, and the junction held 7 bases outside the gene matches.

V is TRBV5-1 and J is TRBJ2-3, with 7 bases that match TRBD1. Trimming at V came to 0 bases and at J to 4 bases, leaving 5 bases not matched to a gene. The CDR3 extends over 15 amino acids. CDR1 is SGHRS, CDR2 YFSETQ, per germline. CDR3 DNA: TGCGCCAGCAGCTTGGGAGACAGGGACGCAGATACGCAGTATTTT. Encoded protein: CASSLGDRDADTQYF.

V usage is TRBV10-3 and J usage is TRBJ1-1; unclear D gene. In germline, CDR1 is ENHRY, CDR2 SYGVKD. V lost 3 bases to trimming and J lost 5 bases, with 4 bases between them. CDR3 length: 11 residues. The CDR3 DNA reads TGTGCCATCAGTGACGTAACTGAAGCTTTCTTT. This codes for CAISDVTEAFF.

The rearrangement links TRBV28 to TRBJ2-5; no reliable D call. This CDR3 region has 14 residues. V lost 4 bases to trimming and J lost 5 bases, with 14 bases between them. CDR1 and CDR2 (germline): MDHEN, SYDVKM. In DNA form, the CDR3 reads TGTGCCAGCAGTTCCGGCCAAACGTATGAGACCCAGTACTTC. Translated, it gives CASSSGQTYETQYF.

J is TRBJ2-7 and V is TRBV6-1; D remains unclear. The CDR3 totals 12 residues. V was pared by 8 bases and J by 2 bases, with 10 bases between. Germline lookup yields CDR1 MNHNS and CDR2 SASEGT. CDR3 sequence: CASEQRTYEQYF. The DNA for the CDR3 is TGTGCCAGCGAACAGAGAACCTACGAGCAGTACTTC.

This clone is judged medium-sized (0.01 to 0.1%). The chain is built from TRBV4-3 and TRBJ1-1, with a possible D match to TRBD1 (6 bases). The CDR3 covers 15 residues. V was cut by 2 bases and J by 1 base, with 11 bases left in between. The germline gives CDR1 LGHNA, CDR2 YSLEER. The CDR3 loop is CASSQTPGENTEAFF. The CDR3 DNA reads as TGCGCCAGCAGCCAAACGCCAGGGGAGAACACTGAAGCTTTCTTT.

The chain employs TRBV9 and TRBJ2-3, with TRBD2 matching over 12 bases. Germline CDR1 reads SGDLS; CDR2 reads YYNGEE. The CDR3 spans 20 residues. V gave up 3 bases and J gave up 3 bases; unmatched junction bases: 17. The CDR3 loop is CASSAGASGRGRGGTDTQYF. In DNA, the CDR3 is TGTGCCAGCAGCGCAGGAGCTAGCGGGAGGGGTAGAGGAGGGACAGATACGCAGTATTTT.

The V gene is TRBV5-4, the J gene TRBJ1-2, with 7 positions matching TRBD1. This CDR3 contains 13 residues. The V gene's germline CDR1 is SGHNT and CDR2 YYREEE (reference sequence). Trimming took 0 bases from V and 8 from J; bases not matched to a gene: 4. CDR3 sequence: CASSLGRGQGYTF. CDR3 in DNA: TGTGCCAGCAGCTTGGGTAGGGGGCAAGGCTACACCTTC.

This rearrangement joins TRBV2 to TRBJ2-7; maybe TRBD1 (8 bases). Trimming removed 4 bases at V and 5 bases at J, with 15 bases between. Germline loops: CDR1 SNHLY, CDR2 FYNNEI. CDR3 length: 14 amino acids. The CDR3 coding sequence is TGTGCCAGCAGTGGTCACACAGGGGGGGACGAGCAGTACTTC. It encodes CASSGHTGGDEQYF.

The chain combines TRBV27 with TRBJ2-3; 9 bases match TRBD1. J was trimmed by 4 bases and V by 11 bases; bases with no gene match: 10. This CDR3 is built from 14 residues. CDR1 is MNHEY, CDR2 SMNVEV, per germline (reference sequence). This CDR3 reads CAPSGQGRPDTQYF. DNA for the CDR3: TGTGCCCCCTCGGGACAGGGCCGCCCAGATACGCAGTATTTT.

The CDR3 nucleotides read TGCGCCAGCAGTGAGTACGTCGGGAGGGTAAACAATGAGCAGTTCTTC. Translation: CASSEYVGRVNNEQFF. The chain combines TRBV10-2 with TRBJ2-1, with 8 bases fitting TRBD2. The CDR3 spans 16 residues. The ends lost 1 base at V and 5 bases at J; junction bases unmatched: 7. Germline CDR1 WSHSY, CDR2 SAAADI.

This clone was counted once. The V call is TRBV19, the J call TRBJ2-7; the D call may be TRBD1 or TRBD2 (6 bases each). V shed 9 bases and J shed 5 bases, with 20 bases lying between them. The V gene's germline CDR1 is LNHDA and CDR2 SQIVND (reference sequence). The CDR3 runs to 14 residues. The CDR3 DNA follows: TGTGCCAGCGGTAAGGGGGGCGCTACCCACGAGCAGTACTTC. Translation gives CASGKGGATHEQYF.

The genes are TRBV27 and TRBJ1-5; D is unclear. Germline V gives CDR1 MNHEY, CDR2 SMNVEV (reference sequence). The V end was cut by 3 bases, the J end by 8 bases, with 11 bases between. The CDR3 is made up of 13 amino acids. CDR3 in amino acids: CASSFGGTEPQHF. The CDR3 bases are TGTGCCAGCAGTTTCGGCGGCACTGAGCCCCAGCATTTT.

CDR3 nucleotide sequence: TGTGCCAGCAGCCCTCAGGCAGAGACCCAGTACTTC. It is translated as CASSPQAETQYF. The gene calls are TRBV28 and TRBJ2-5; D gene unclear. Trimming took off 6 bases at V and 4 bases at J, with 9 bases between the two ends. This CDR3 comprises 12 residues. Germline assignment: CDR1 MDHEN and CDR2 SYDVKM.

The chain is built from TRBV6-5 and TRBJ2-7; TRBD1 might be the D (5 bases). V lost 6 bases and J lost 6, with 21 bases in between. The CDR3 consists of 15 residues. The V gene's germline CDR1 is MNHEY and CDR2 SVGAGI. This CDR3 is CASSEAGMKASEQYF. CDR3 DNA sequence: TGTGCCAGCAGCGAGGCAGGGATGAAGGCATCCGAGCAGTACTTC.

CDR3 nucleotides: TGTGCCAGCAGTTCAAGGGCAGGACGGATCTCTGGGGCCAACGTCCTGACTTTC. It encodes CASSSRAGRISGANVLTF. This chain links TRBV28 with TRBJ2-6; no clear D. The length of the CDR3 is 18 residues. Trimming took off 4 bases at V and 0 bases at J, with 16 bases between the two ends. Germline V gene lookup returns CDR1 MDHEN and CDR2 SYDVKM.

This rearrangement joins TRBV7-8 to TRBJ1-4, with 9 positions matching TRBD1. The germline CDR1 and CDR2 sequences are SGHVS and FQNEAQ. CDR3 length: 12 residues. Trimming took 7 bases from V and 7 from J; bases not matched to a gene: 1. CDR3 in DNA: TGTGCCAGCACGACAGGGGGTGAAAAACTGTTTTTT. It translates to CASTTGGEKLFF.